This is a list of T cell receptor beta chains from one sample in a study of blood T cell repertoires in COVID-19. The table came from immunoSEQ multiplex PCR; TCRdb's copy has only in-frame clones and leaves some out. The sample has 330,000 or so clones; almost 90% are singletons. Sequencing was carried out using PBMCs or T cells enriched from blood (not recorded which). The origin of the receptors is a woman aged 25 to 39 who had been exposed to COVID-19. Each CDR3 is given with its conserved first and last residue. The D gene is left open where the match is weak. The size of a clone is reported for some rows only, either as once, few or many, or as a class for expanded clones.

v_call	clone_size	d_call	j_call	cdr3_aa	cdr3_nt
TRBV6-5	.	.	TRBJ2-3	CASNPRQGTDTQYF	TGTGCCAGCAACCCGAGACAGGGCACAGATACGCAGTATTTT
TRBV5-8	.	.	TRBJ2-1	CASSSPGKGNEQFF	TGTGCCAGCAGCTCCCCGGGAAAAGGGAATGAGCAGTTCTTC
TRBV18	.	TRBD2	TRBJ2-5	CASSPRASGQETQYF	TGTGCCAGCTCACCAAGGGCTAGCGGGCAAGAGACCCAGTACTTC
TRBV28	once	.	TRBJ2-7	CASSLQLYEQYF	TGTGCCAGCAGTTTACAGTTATACGAGCAGTACTTC
TRBV7-9	once	TRBD2	TRBJ2-2	CASSLAGLGNTGELFF	TGTGCCAGCAGCTTAGCCGGACTAGGGAACACCGGGGAGCTGTTTTTT
TRBV7-3	.	.	TRBJ1-1	CASSLTPGGKPEAFF	TGTGCCAGCAGCTTAACGCCGGGGGGGAAGCCTGAAGCTTTCTTT
TRBV3-1/TRBV3-2	few	.	TRBJ2-5	CASSQPLADQETQYF	TGTGCCAGCAGCCAACCCCTAGCAGACCAAGAGACCCAGTACTTC
TRBV7-2	.	.	TRBJ2-2	CASSLTGVKQSGELFF	TGTGCCAGCAGCTTAACGGGAGTAAAGCAAAGCGGGGAGCTGTTTTTT
TRBV28	.	.	TRBJ1-2	CASSLAAGNNYGYTF	TGTGCCAGCAGTTTGGCGGCGGGAAATAACTATGGCTACACCTTC
TRBV5-1	.	TRBD1	TRBJ1-1	CASSRVDRAVTEAFF	TGCGCCAGCAGCCGGGTGGACAGGGCGGTCACTGAAGCTTTCTTT
TRBV6-5	.	.	TRBJ1-1	CASSYSAGRGKTEAFF	TGTGCCAGCAGTTACTCGGCTGGTAGGGGAAAGACTGAAGCTTTCTTT
TRBV11-3	.	.	TRBJ1-2	CASSQQTGIDPYGYTF	TGTGCCAGCAGCCAACAGACAGGAATAGATCCCTATGGCTACACCTTC
TRBV7-2	.	.	TRBJ1-2	CASSLRGGSGNGYTF	TGTGCCAGCAGCCTTCGAGGGGGTAGTGGTAATGGCTACACCTTC
TRBV28	once	.	TRBJ2-7	CASSFPRAYEQYF	TGTGCCAGCAGTTTCCCGCGTGCCTACGAGCAGTACTTC
TRBV4-1	.	TRBD2	TRBJ2-2	CASTLAGGHTYTGELFF	TGCGCCAGCACCTTAGCGGGAGGCCACACCTACACCGGGGAGCTGTTTTTT
TRBV25-1	.	TRBD2	TRBJ2-7	CASTEVAGGDEQYF	TGTGCCAGCACCGAGGTGGCGGGGGGGGACGAGCAGTACTTC
TRBV13	once	.	TRBJ2-1	CASMGRDPYNEQFF	TGTGCCAGCATGGGGCGGGACCCCTACAATGAGCAGTTCTTC
TRBV3-1/TRBV3-2	.	TRBD1	TRBJ1-1	CASSHGLDRGGTEAFF	TGTGCCAGCAGCCACGGCCTCGACAGGGGGGGGACTGAAGCTTTCTTT
TRBV10-3	.	TRBD1	TRBJ1-4	CAISARQGSNEKLFF	TGTGCCATCAGTGCTAGACAGGGGAGTAATGAAAAACTGTTTTTT
TRBV18	.	TRBD1	TRBJ1-5	CASSRTGGSNQPQHF	TGTGCCAGCTCAAGAACAGGGGGGAGCAATCAGCCCCAGCATTTT
TRBV4-1	.	.	TRBJ1-1	CASRGTLKNTEAFF	TGCGCCAGCAGGGGCACTCTGAAGAACACTGAAGCTTTCTTT
TRBV27	.	TRBD2	TRBJ2-2	CASSLFGRSIGELFF	TGTGCCAGCAGTTTATTCGGGAGGAGTATCGGGGAGCTGTTTTTT
TRBV28	.	TRBD1	TRBJ2-7	CASVTGQGSYEQYF	TGTGCCAGCGTTACGGGACAGGGGTCCTACGAGCAGTACTTC
TRBV28	.	.	TRBJ2-1	CASSFQGLSLDEQFF	TGTGCCAGCAGTTTTCAGGGACTTAGCCTCGATGAGCAGTTCTTC
TRBV30	.	.	TRBJ1-6	CAWSPPGVSPLHF	TGTGCCTGGAGTCCCCCGGGGGTTTCACCCCTCCACTTT
TRBV24-1	.	.	TRBJ2-5	CATPPLRETQYF	TGTGCCACTCCCCCCCTCAGGGAGACCCAGTACTTC
TRBV28	.	TRBD1	TRBJ2-4	CASSQGQANARGNIQYF	TGTGCCAGCAGCCAGGGACAGGCTAATGCCCGCGGGAACATTCAGTACTTC
TRBV7-9	.	.	TRBJ1-4	CASSLEQGKAKLFF	TGTGCCAGCAGCTTAGAACAGGGCAAGGCAAAACTGTTTTTT
TRBV7-3	.	TRBD2	TRBJ2-7	CASSLGGLAESSEQYF	TGTGCCAGCAGCTTAGGGGGACTAGCGGAATCGTCCGAGCAGTACTTC
TRBV9	.	.	TRBJ2-4	CASSPDWQGNIQYF	TGTGCCAGCAGCCCCGATTGGCAGGGGAACATTCAGTACTTC
TRBV5-1	.	.	TRBJ1-2	CASSPTGPSPYGYTF	TGCGCCAGCAGCCCTACAGGGCCTAGCCCCTATGGCTACACCTTC
TRBV28	.	.	TRBJ1-2	CASSLVSRYGYTF	TGTGCCAGCAGTTTAGTGTCTAGATATGGCTACACCTTC
TRBV7-2	.	TRBD2	TRBJ2-1	CASSLGASGYNEQFF	TGTGCCAGCAGCTTAGGCGCTAGCGGTTACAATGAGCAGTTCTTC
TRBV19	.	.	TRBJ1-6	CTGFYNSPLHF	TGTACTGGTTTCTATAATTCACCCCTCCACTTT
TRBV7-2	.	TRBD2	TRBJ2-5	CASSSRTSRQGTQYF	TGTGCCAGCAGCTCCCGGACTAGCCGCCAAGGGACCCAGTACTTC
TRBV9	.	TRBD2	TRBJ2-7	CASSVGTSGTYSYEQYF	TGTGCCAGCAGCGTAGGGACTAGCGGAACATATTCCTACGAGCAGTACTTC
TRBV30	few	.	TRBJ1-5	CAWSVLSNQPQHF	TGTGCCTGGAGTGTCCTTAGCAATCAGCCCCAGCATTTT
TRBV28	.	TRBD1	TRBJ1-3	CASSDRASGNTIYF	TGTGCCAGCTCTGACAGGGCCTCTGGAAACACCATATATTTT
TRBV18	.	.	TRBJ2-5	CASSPNPLSQETQYF	TGTGCCAGCTCACCAAATCCGTTGAGCCAAGAGACCCAGTACTTC
TRBV7-3	.	TRBD1	TRBJ1-2	CASSSGTGERGYTF	TGTGCCAGCAGCTCGGGGACAGGGGAGAGGGGCTACACCTTC
TRBV9	.	TRBD2	TRBJ2-1	CASSVVAGVGNEQFF	TGTGCCAGCAGCGTAGTAGCGGGAGTTGGGAATGAGCAGTTCTTC
TRBV2	.	TRBD2	TRBJ2-3	CASSPLAGGARYKDTQYF	TGTGCCAGCAGTCCCCTAGCGGGAGGCGCCCGTTACAAAGATACGCAGTATTTT
TRBV14	many	TRBD1	TRBJ1-2	CASSQVGTAGYTF	TGTGCCAGCAGCCAAGTAGGGACAGCTGGCTACACCTTC
TRBV30	once	TRBD1	TRBJ1-5	CAWSTGVWNQPQHF	TGTGCCTGGAGTACAGGGGTTTGGAATCAGCCCCAGCATTTT
TRBV3-1/TRBV3-2	.	TRBD2	TRBJ2-3	CASSSTGTSSTDTQYF	TGTGCCAGCAGCTCAACCGGGACTAGCAGTACAGATACGCAGTATTTT
TRBV12-3/TRBV12-4	.	TRBD1	TRBJ2-7	CASSSGQSYEQYF	TGTGCCAGCAGTTCGGGACAGTCCTACGAGCAGTACTTC
TRBV15	.	TRBD1	TRBJ2-7	CATSRIGQEAYEQYF	TGTGCCACCAGCAGGATAGGACAGGAAGCCTACGAGCAGTACTTC
TRBV19	few	.	TRBJ2-7	CASSSSNHYEQYF	TGTGCCAGTTCTTCCAGTAACCACTACGAGCAGTACTTC